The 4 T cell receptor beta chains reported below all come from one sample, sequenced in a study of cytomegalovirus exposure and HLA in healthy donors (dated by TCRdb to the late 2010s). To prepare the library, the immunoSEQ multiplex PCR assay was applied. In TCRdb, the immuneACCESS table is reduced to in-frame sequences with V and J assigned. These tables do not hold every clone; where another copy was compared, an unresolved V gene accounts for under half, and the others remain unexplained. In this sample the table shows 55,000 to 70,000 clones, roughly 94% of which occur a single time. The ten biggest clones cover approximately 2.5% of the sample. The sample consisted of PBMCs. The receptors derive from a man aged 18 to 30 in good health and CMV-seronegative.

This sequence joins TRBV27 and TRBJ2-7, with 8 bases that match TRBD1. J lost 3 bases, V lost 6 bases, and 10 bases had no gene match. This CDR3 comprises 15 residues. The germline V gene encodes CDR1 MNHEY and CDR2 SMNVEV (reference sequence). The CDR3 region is CASRHGQGAYYEQYF. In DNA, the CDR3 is TGTGCCAGCAGACACGGACAGGGTGCATACTACGAGCAGTACTTC.

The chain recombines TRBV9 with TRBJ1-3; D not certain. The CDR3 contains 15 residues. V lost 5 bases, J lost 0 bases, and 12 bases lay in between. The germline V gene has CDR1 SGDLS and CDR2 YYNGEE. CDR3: CASRPHSLSGNTIYF. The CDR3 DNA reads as TGTGCCAGCAGGCCGCACAGTCTCTCTGGAAACACCATATATTTT.

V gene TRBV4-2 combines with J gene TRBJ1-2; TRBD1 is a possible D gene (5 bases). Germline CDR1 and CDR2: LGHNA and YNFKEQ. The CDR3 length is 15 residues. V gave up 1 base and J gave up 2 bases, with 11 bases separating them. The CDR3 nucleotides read TGTGCCAGCAGCCAAGTTACAGGTACCAACTATGGCTACACCTTC. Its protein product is CASSQVTGTNYGYTF.

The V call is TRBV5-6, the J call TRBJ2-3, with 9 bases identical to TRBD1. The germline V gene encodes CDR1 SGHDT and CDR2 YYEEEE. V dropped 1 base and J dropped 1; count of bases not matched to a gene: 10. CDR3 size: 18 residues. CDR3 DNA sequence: TGTGCCAGCAGCTTGAACAGGGGGCTTATCTGGGGCACAGATACGCAGTATTTT. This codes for CASSLNRGLIWGTDTQYF.